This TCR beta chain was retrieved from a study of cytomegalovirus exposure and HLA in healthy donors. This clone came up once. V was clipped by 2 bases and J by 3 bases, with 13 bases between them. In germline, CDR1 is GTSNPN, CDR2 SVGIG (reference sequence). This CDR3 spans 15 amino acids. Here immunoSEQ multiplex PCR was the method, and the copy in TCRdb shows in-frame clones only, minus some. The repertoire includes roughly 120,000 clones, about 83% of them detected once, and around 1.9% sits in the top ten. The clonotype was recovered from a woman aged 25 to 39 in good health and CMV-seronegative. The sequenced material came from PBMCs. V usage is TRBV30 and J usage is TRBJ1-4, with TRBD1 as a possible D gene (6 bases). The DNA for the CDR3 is TGTGCCTGGAGTAGGCAGGGGACCCCTAATGAAAAACTGTTTTTT. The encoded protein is CAWSRQGTPNEKLFF.